The entry that follows covers one TCR beta chain sequence. Its antigen has not been determined. These data come from a study of T cells expressing NK-cell markers (dated by TCRdb to the early 2020s). General notes on the study: Three sorted T-cell subsets (CD3+CD56+NKG2C+, CD3+CD56+NKG2C- and CD3+CD56-NKG2C+) from roughly eight donors had their TCR beta-chain repertoires profiled. Of the eight sequenced donors, seven were found to be HCMV-seropositive and one was found to be HCMV-seronegative. All eight donors whose samples were sequenced were randomly selected healthy volunteers, three of them men and five women. Libraries were sequenced as 2 x 150 bp reads on Illumina HiSeq 2000/2500, MiSeq or NextSeq.

A commercial ELISA kit detecting HCMV-specific IgG in serum was used to determine HCMV serostatus. Ficoll density gradient centrifugation was used to isolate peripheral blood mononuclear cells from blood. The sequencer listed for this sample is Illumina HiSeq 2000. 5'RACE template switching, by which a universal primer site and unique molecular identifiers were added, was used to make TCR beta cDNA libraries. Priming for cDNA synthesis came from the TCR beta constant segment, and two successive PCR amplification steps followed. On the study's bioinformatics: MIGEC was used to demultiplex reads and group the reads by UMI, and MiTCR was used to assemble and quantify clonotypes. To remove erroneous sequences, TCR cDNA sequences were retained only when supported by two or more reads. Downstream repertoire analysis used the tcR package, and clonotypes were matched across fractions by CDR3 nucleotide sequence plus V segment. VDJmatch was used to annotate antigen specificity against VDJdb, with one amino acid substitution in CDR3 allowed. Once TCRdb had reprocessed the reads, it stored one entry per CDR3 protein sequence and supplied no DNA. TCRdb's processing, not the authors', yielded these V and J calls. The table for this sample records roughly 350,000 distinct CDR3 sequences. In total, the top ten clones hold roughly 5.5% of the sample.

The full study reports these points: For about 6 donors, the dominant CD3+CD56+NKG2C+ clonotypes were among the top 10 CD8+ clonotypes and accounted for about 1.0-7.5% of CD8+ T cells. Whether the expanded NKG2C-expressing T cell clones were specific for HCMV antigens remained unclear. Those dominant clonotypes were again the most abundant among CD3+CD56-NKG2C+ cells in a handful of donors, at roughly 28.3-60.1%.

The specimen was blood T cells: a sorted CD56 or NKG2C T cell subset, CD4+ or CD8+ T cells, or bulk PBMC T cells (not recorded which). This TCR came from a man between 18 and 69 years old in good health.

CDR3 region: CASSRFEDTQYF. The V and J genes are TRBV7-2 and TRBJ2-3. CDR1 and CDR2 are drawn from the germline V gene: SGHTA, FQGNSA. The CDR3 spans 12 residues, from the cysteine through the phenylalanine. Only the protein sequence is given.